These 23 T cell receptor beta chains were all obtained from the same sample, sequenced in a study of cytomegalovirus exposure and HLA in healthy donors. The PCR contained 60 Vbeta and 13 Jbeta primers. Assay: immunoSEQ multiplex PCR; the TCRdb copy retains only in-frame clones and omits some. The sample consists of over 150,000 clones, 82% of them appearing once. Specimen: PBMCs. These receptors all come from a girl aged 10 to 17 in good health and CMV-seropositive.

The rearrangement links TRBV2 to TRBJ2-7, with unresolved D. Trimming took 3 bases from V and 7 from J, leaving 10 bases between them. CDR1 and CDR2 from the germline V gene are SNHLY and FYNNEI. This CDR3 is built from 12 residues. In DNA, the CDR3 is TGTGCCAGCAGTGAGGCAAGTGATGAGCAGTACTTC. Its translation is CASSEASDEQYF.

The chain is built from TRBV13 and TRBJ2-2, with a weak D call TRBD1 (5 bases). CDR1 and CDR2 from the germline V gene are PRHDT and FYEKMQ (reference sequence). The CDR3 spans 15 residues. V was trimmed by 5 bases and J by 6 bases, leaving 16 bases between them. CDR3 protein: CASSPLGQGSGELFF. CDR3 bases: TGTGCCAGCAGCCCCCTGGGGCAGGGATCCGGGGAGCTGTTTTTT.

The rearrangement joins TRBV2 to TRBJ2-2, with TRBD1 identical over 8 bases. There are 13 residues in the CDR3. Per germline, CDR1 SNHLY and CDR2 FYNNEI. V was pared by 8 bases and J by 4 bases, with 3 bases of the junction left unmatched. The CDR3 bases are TGTGCCAGCGGCCAGGGGGCCACCGGGGAGCTGTTTTTT. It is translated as CASGQGATGELFF.

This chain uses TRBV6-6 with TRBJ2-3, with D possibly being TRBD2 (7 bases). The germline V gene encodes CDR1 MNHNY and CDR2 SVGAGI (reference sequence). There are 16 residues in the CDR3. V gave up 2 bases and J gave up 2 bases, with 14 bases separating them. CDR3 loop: CASSYEAGAPTDTQYF. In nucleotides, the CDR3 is TGTGCCAGCAGTTACGAGGCGGGGGCCCCCACAGATACGCAGTATTTT.

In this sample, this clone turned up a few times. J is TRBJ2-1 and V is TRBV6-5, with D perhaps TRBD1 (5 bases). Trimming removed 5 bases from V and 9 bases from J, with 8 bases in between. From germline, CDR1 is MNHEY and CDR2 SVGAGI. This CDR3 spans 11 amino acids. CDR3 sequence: CASSGRGEQFF. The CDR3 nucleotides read TGTGCCAGCAGTGGAAGGGGTGAGCAGTTCTTC.

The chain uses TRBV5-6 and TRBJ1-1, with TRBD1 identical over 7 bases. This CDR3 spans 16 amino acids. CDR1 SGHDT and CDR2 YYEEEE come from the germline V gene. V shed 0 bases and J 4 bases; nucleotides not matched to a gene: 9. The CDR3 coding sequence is TGTGCCAGCAGCTTGGCGCAGGGGGGTTCGAGCACTGAAGCTTTCTTT. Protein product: CASSLAQGGSSTEAFF.

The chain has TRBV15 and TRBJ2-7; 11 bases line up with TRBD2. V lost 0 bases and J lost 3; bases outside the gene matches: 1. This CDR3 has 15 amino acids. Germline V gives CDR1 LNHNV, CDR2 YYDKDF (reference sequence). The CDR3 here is CATSRDLAGGYEQYF. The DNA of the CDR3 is TGTGCCACCAGCAGAGATCTAGCGGGAGGCTACGAGCAGTACTTC.

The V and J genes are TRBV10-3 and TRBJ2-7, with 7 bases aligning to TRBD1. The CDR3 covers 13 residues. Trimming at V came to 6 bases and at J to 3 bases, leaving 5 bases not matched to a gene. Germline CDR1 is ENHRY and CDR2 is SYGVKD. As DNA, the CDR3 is TGTGCCATCAGGGCTCCAGGGGGCTACGAGCAGTACTTC. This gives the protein CAIRAPGGYEQYF.

CDR3 protein: CAWSGGSSLSGNTIYF. The CDR3 nucleotides are TGTGCCTGGAGTGGTGGCAGTTCCCTCTCTGGAAACACCATATATTTT. This chain links TRBV30 with TRBJ1-3; no firm D call. V lost 1 base and J lost 0, with 13 bases in between. Germline V lookup: CDR1 GTSNPN, CDR2 SVGIG (reference sequence). The CDR3 consists of 16 residues.

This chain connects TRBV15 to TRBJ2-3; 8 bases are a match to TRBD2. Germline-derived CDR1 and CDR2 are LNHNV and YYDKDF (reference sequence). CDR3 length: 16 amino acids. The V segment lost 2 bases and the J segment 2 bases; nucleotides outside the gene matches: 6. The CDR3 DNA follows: TGTGCCACCAGCAGACCAGCGGGAGCGGTCACAGATACGCAGTATTTT. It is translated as CATSRPAGAVTDTQYF. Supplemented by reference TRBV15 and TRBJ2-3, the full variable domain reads DAMVIQNPRYQVTQFGKPVTLSCSQTLNHNVMYWYQQKSSQAPKLLFHYYDKDFNNEADTPDNFQSRRPNTSFCFLDIRSPGLGDTAMYLCATSRPAGAVTDTQYFGPGTRLTVL.

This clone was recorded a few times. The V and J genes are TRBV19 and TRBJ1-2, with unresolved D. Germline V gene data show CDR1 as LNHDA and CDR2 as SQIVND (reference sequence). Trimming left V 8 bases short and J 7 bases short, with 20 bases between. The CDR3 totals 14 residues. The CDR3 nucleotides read TGTGCCAGTGAGGCGGTAGAGGGTTCGCGTGGCTACACCTTC. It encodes CASEAVEGSRGYTF. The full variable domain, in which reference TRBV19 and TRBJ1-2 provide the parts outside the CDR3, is DGGITQSPKYLFRKEGQNVTLSCEQNLNHDAMYWYRQDPGQGLRLIYYSQIVNDFQKGDIAEGYSVSREKKESFPLTVTSAQKNPTAFYLCASEAVEGSRGYTFGSGTRLTVV.

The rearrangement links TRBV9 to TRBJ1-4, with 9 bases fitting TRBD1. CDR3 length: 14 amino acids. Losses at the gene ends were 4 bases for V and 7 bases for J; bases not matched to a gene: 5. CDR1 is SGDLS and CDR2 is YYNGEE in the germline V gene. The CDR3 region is CASSSDRGGEKLFF. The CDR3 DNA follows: TGTGCCAGCAGCTCCGACAGGGGGGGTGAAAAACTGTTTTTT.

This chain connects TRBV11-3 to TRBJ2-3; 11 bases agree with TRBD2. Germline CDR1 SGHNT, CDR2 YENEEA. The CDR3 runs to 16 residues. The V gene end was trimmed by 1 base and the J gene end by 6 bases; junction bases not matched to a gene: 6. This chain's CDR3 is CASSLGTSGLRDTQYF. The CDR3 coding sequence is TGTGCCAGCAGCTTAGGGACTAGCGGGCTACGGGATACGCAGTATTTT. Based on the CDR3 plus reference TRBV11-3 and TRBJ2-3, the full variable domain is EAGVVQSPRYKIIEKKQPVAFWCNPISGHNTLYWYLQNLGQGPELLIRYENEEAVDDSQLPKDRFSAERLKGVDSTLKIQPAELGDSAVYLCASSLGTSGLRDTQYFGPGTRLTVL.

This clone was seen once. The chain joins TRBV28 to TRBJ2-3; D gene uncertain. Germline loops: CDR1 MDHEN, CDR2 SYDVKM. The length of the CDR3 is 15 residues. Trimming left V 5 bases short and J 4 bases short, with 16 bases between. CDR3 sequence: CASSPSYVRADTQYF. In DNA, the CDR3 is TGTGCCAGCAGTCCATCATACGTCCGGGCAGATACGCAGTATTTT.

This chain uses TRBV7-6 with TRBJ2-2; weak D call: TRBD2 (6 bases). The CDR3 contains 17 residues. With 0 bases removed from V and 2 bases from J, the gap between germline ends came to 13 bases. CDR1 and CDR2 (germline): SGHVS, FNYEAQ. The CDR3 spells CASSLALGGRNTGELFF. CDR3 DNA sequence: TGTGCCAGCAGCTTAGCTCTGGGGGGAAGAAACACCGGGGAGCTGTTTTTT.

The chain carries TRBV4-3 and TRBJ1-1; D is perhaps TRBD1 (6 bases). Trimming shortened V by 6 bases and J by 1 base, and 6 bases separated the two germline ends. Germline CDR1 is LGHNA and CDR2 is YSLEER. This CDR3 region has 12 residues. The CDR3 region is CASRTGNTEAFF. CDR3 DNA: TGCGCCAGCAGGACAGGGAACACTGAAGCTTTCTTT.

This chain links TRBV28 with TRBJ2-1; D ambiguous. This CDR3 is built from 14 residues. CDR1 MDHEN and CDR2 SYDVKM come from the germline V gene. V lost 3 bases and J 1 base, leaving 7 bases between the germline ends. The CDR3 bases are TGTGCCAGCAGTTTCCTTGTTTCCTACAATGAGCAGTTCTTC. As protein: CASSFLVSYNEQFF.

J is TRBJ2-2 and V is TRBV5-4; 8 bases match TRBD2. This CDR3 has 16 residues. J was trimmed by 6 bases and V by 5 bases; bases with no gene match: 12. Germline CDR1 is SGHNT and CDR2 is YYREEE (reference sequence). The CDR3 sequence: CASRSVQSGRAGELFF. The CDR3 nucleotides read TGTGCCAGCAGATCGGTCCAGAGCGGGAGAGCCGGGGAGCTGTTTTTT.

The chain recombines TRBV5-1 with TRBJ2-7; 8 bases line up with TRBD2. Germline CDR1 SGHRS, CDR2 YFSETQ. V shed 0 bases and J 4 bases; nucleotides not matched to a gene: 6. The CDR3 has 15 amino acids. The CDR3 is CASSLVGREDYEQYF. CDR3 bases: TGCGCCAGCAGCTTGGTTGGGCGGGAGGATTACGAGCAGTACTTC.

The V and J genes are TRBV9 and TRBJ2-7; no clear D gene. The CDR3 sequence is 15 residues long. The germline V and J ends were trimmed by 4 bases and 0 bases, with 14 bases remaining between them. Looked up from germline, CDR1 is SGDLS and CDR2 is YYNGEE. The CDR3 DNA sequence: TGTGCCAGCAGCCCCCATCTTCTGAGCTCCTACGAGCAGTACTTC. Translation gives CASSPHLLSSYEQYF.

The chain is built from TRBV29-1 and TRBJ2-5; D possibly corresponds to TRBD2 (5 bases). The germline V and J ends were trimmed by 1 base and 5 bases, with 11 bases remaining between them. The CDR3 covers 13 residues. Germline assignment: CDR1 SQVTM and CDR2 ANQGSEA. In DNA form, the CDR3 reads TGCAGCGTTGAAGTAGGGAGTGTGGAGACCCAGTACTTC. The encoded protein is CSVEVGSVETQYF.

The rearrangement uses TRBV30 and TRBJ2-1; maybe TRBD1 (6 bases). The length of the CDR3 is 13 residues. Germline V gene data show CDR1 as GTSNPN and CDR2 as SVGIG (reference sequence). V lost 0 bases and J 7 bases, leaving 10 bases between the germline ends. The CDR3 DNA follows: TGTGCCTGGAGTGTTAACAGGGTTAATGAGCAGTTCTTC. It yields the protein CAWSVNRVNEQFF. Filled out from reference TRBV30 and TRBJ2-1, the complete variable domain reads SQTIHQWPATLVQPVGSPLSLECTVEGTSNPNLYWYRQAAGRGLQLLFYSVGIGQISSEVPQNLSASRPQDRQFILSSKKLLLSDSGFYLCAWSVNRVNEQFFGPGTRLTVL.

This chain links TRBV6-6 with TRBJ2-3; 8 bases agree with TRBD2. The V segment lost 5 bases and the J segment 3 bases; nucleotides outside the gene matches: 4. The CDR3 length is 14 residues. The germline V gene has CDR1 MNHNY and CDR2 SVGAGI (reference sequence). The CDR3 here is CASSSSGKTDTQYF. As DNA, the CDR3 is TGTGCCAGCAGTAGTAGCGGGAAAACAGATACGCAGTATTTT.